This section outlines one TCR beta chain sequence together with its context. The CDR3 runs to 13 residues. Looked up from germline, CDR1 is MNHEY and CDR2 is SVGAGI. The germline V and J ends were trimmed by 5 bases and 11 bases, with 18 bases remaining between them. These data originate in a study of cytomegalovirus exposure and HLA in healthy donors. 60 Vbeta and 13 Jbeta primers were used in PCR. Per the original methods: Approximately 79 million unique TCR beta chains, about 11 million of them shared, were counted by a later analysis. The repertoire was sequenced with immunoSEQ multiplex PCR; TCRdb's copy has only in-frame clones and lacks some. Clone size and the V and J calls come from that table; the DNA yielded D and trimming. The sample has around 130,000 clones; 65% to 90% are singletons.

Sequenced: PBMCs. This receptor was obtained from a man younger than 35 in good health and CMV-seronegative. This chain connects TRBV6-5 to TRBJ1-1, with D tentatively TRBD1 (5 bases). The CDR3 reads CASSRRDLSGAFF. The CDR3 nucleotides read TGTGCCAGCAGTCGACGGGACTTAAGCGGGGCTTTCTTT.